This T cell receptor (beta chain) emerged from a study of blood T cell repertoires in COVID-19. Study overall: Acute and convalescent COVID-19 samples came from the United States, Italy and Spain. The analysed material was cDNA or gDNA that came from T cells, B-cell-depleted T cells, or PBMCs.

In the authors' methods: Reference gene primer amplification in the assay estimated nucleated cell counts. Profiled with immunoSEQ multiplex PCR; TCRdb holds only in-frame clones, not every one. V and J calls plus clone size are reproduced from that table; the DNA served to infer D and trimming. In the table there are about 300,000 clones, roughly 88% of which are singletons. This CDR3 has 16 residues. From germline, CDR1 is SGHNT and CDR2 YYREEE (reference sequence). After removal of 2 bases from V and 0 bases from J, the junction contained 2 bases not matched to a gene. Sequencing input: peripheral blood. The receptor's source is a woman aged 25-40 years who had recovered from COVID-19. The rearrangement links TRBV5-4 to TRBJ2-2, with 9 bases matching TRBD1. CDR3 sequence (DNA): TGTGCCAGCAGCTTACAGGGGGCGGCGAACACCGGGGAGCTGTTTTTT. The encoded protein is CASSLQGAANTGELFF.